One and the same sample provided the 20 T cell receptor beta chains below, sequenced in a study of T-cell reconstitution after alpha-beta-depleted transplantation in children. Library preparation (for TCRbeta) was performed with unique molecular identifiers. TCRdb ran MiXCR on the PCR reads and lists one entry per CDR3 protein. The sample includes roughly 300,000 distinct CDR3 sequences, 11% of them seen just once. Source: peripheral blood, taken 180 days after TCRalphabeta/CD19-depleted stem cell transplant. These receptors were collected from a male patient aged 2-15 years who had a stem cell transplant for chronic granulomatous disease, so the T cells may come from the graft donor.

This clonotype has just a few counts. This sequence joins TRBV10-3 and TRBJ2-1; the D call may be TRBD1 or TRBD2 (5 bases each). CDR1 is ENHRY, CDR2 SYGVKD, per germline. The V end was cut by 8 bases, the J end by 0 bases, with 14 bases between. This CDR3 comprises 15 residues. CDR3: CAIRAGTGSYNEQFF. CDR3 DNA sequence: TGTGCCATCCGAGCCGGGACCGGCTCCTACAATGAGCAGTTCTTC.

This clonotype has more than one count but fewer than ten. The chain employs TRBV14 and TRBJ2-7; D is uncertain. CDR1 is SGHDN and CDR2 is FVKESK in the germline V gene. The CDR3 is made up of 15 amino acids. V was pared by 0 bases and J by 2 bases, with 11 bases between. DNA of the CDR3: TGTGCCAGCAGCCAAGATTACACAGACACCTACGAGCAGTACTTC. Translated, it gives CASSQDYTDTYEQYF. Based on the CDR3 plus reference TRBV14 and TRBJ2-7, the full variable domain is EAGVTQFPSHSVIEKGQTVTLRCDPISGHDNLYWYRRVMGKEIKFLLHFVKESKQDESGMPNNRFLAERTGGTYSTLKVQPAELEDSGVYFCASSQDYTDTYEQYFGPGTRLTVT.

There are many counts of this clonotype. CDR3 DNA: TGTGCCAGCAGCGCCGGGACATTTGCAACTAATGAAAAACTGTTTTTT. Translation: CASSAGTFATNEKLFF. The chain is built from TRBV11-2 and TRBJ1-4, with TRBD1 as a possible D gene (6 bases). The CDR3 is 16 amino acids. Germline V gene lookup returns CDR1 SGHAT and CDR2 FQNNGV. V was pared by 5 bases and J by 0 bases, with 13 bases between.

This clonotype was found many times. J is TRBJ2-3 and V is TRBV14, with D unresolved. V was shortened by 0 bases and J by 2 bases, with 9 bases between the two germline ends. Germline values: CDR1 SGHDN, CDR2 FVKESK. This CDR3 has 15 residues. The CDR3, as DNA: TGTGCCAGCAGCCAAGACCGACTTATCACAGATACGCAGTATTTT. The encoded protein is CASSQDRLITDTQYF.

This clonotype was observed many times. The chain employs TRBV7-2 and TRBJ2-7; 13 positions match TRBD2. The germline gives CDR1 SGHTA, CDR2 FQGNSA. Germline trimming cut 8 bases from V and 2 bases from J; bases unmatched to any gene: 6. This CDR3 is built from 15 residues. The CDR3 bases are TGTGCCAGCCGGGGGGGACTAGCGGGGACCTACGAGCAGTACTTC. Translating gives CASRGGLAGTYEQYF. The whole variable domain, remainder taken from reference TRBV7-2 and TRBJ2-7, is GAGVSQSPSNKVTEKGKDVELRCDPISGHTALYWYRQSLGQGLEFLIYFQGNSAPDKSGLPSDRFSAERTGGSVSTLTIQRTQQEDSAVYLCASRGGLAGTYEQYFGPGTRLTVT.

The rearrangement joins TRBV18 to TRBJ2-7; D may be TRBD2 (6 bases). This CDR3 has 15 residues. Trimming pared 1 base from V and 0 bases from J, leaving 10 bases between. Germline CDR1 is KGHSH and CDR2 is LQKENI. The CDR3 DNA reads TGTGCCAGCTCACCACTGTCCGGGAGCTCCTACGAGCAGTACTTC. Protein product: CASSPLSGSSYEQYF.

The chain combines TRBV19 with TRBJ2-2; a weak D match, TRBD2 (5 bases). The CDR3 extends over 14 amino acids. Germline CDR1 LNHDA, CDR2 SQIVND (reference sequence). The V end was cut by 2 bases, the J end by 5 bases, with 9 bases between. CDR3 nucleotide sequence: TGTGCCAGTAGTATATCGGGAAGGACCGGGGAGCTGTTTTTT. Translation: CASSISGRTGELFF.

This clonotype has just a few counts. This sequence joins TRBV20-1 and TRBJ2-2, with TRBD2 identical over 7 bases. V shed 1 base, J shed 7 bases, and the junction held 12 bases outside the gene matches. The CDR3 totals 16 residues. Germline CDR1 and CDR2: DFQATT and SNEGSKA (reference sequence). CDR3 DNA: TGCAGTGCTAGAGTCGGGAGGCCGAGGATAGGCGGGGAGCTGTTTTTT. Translation gives CSARVGRPRIGGELFF.

A few counts support this clonotype. The chain joins TRBV18 to TRBJ2-2, with 7 bases lining up with TRBD2. After removal of 6 bases from V and 5 bases from J, the junction contained 9 bases not matched to a gene. Germline CDR1 reads KGHSH; CDR2 reads LQKENI. The CDR3 is 15 residues long. As DNA, the CDR3 is TGTGCCAGCTCTCCGCTAGCGGAAAAGACCGGGGAGCTGTTTTTT. Its protein product is CASSPLAEKTGELFF.

The sample holds a few counts of this clonotype. The chain joins TRBV4-2 to TRBJ1-2; TRBD1 matches 8 bases. There are 19 residues in the CDR3. With 0 bases clipped from V and 6 bases from J, the junction kept 18 bases outside the gene matches. Looked up from germline, CDR1 is LGHNA and CDR2 is YNFKEQ. CDR3 loop: CASSQDTFTLRDRKDGYTF. The CDR3 DNA reads as TGTGCCAGCAGCCAAGATACTTTTACACTCCGGGACAGGAAGGATGGCTACACCTTC.

The chain couples TRBV28 to TRBJ2-2, with 9 bases aligning to TRBD1. V lost 6 bases and J lost 5; bases outside the gene matches: 4. The CDR3 has 14 amino acids. The V gene's germline CDR1 is MDHEN and CDR2 SYDVKM. The CDR3 bases are TGTGCCAGCAGAACCGGGACAGGGACCGGGGAGCTGTTTTTT. Protein sequence: CASRTGTGTGELFF.

This clonotype was picked up a small number of times. The chain uses TRBV18 and TRBJ2-2; D is unclear. V lost 6 bases and J lost 1, with 9 bases in between. The CDR3 covers 14 residues. Germline V gene lookup returns CDR1 KGHSH and CDR2 LQKENI. CDR3 coding DNA: TGTGCCAGCTCTAGCCTTCAGAACACCGGGGAGCTGTTTTTT. It translates to CASSSLQNTGELFF.

This clonotype was counted at least ten times. CDR3 in DNA: TGTGCCAGCAGCGGACAGGGGAATGAAAAACTGTTTTTT. This encodes CASSGQGNEKLFF. This chain joins TRBV27 and TRBJ1-4, with 9 bases lining up with TRBD1. Germline lookup yields CDR1 MNHEY and CDR2 SMNVEV (reference sequence). The CDR3 is 13 residues long. The trim removed 6 bases at V and 5 bases at J, leaving 1 base unmatched.

This clonotype was seen at least ten times. This rearrangement joins TRBV12-3 or TRBV12-4 to TRBJ2-7, with 9 bases lining up with TRBD1. V was pared by 6 bases and J by 5 bases, with 11 bases of the junction left unmatched. The CDR3 loop spans 15 amino acids. For the CDR3, the DNA is TGTGCCAGCAGCCCCACGCCTGGGACAGGGAACGAGCAGTACTTC. Its translation: CASSPTPGTGNEQYF.

Many counts were recorded for this clonotype. V usage is TRBV20-1 and J usage is TRBJ2-7, with 11 bases identical to TRBD2. V was pared by 2 bases and J by 4 bases, with 13 bases of the junction left unmatched. CDR3 length: 17 amino acids. Germline assignment: CDR1 DFQATT and CDR2 SNEGSKA (reference sequence). This CDR3 is CSARSGHLAGGRYEQYF. In DNA, the CDR3 is TGCAGTGCTAGATCGGGACATCTAGCGGGAGGTCGATACGAGCAGTACTTC.

This clonotype was counted many times. The chain joins TRBV25-1 to TRBJ1-1; D is undetermined. V lost 4 bases to trimming and J lost 10 bases, with 10 bases between them. Germline V CDR1 and CDR2: MGHDK, SYGVNS. The CDR3 contains 11 residues. The CDR3 reads CASSALSAAFF. Here the CDR3 DNA reads TGTGCCAGCAGTGCACTTTCGGCAGCTTTCTTT.

This clonotype appeared many times. The chain links TRBV7-2 to TRBJ1-3; no reliable D call. Trimming shortened V by 5 bases and J by 9 bases, and 23 bases separated the two germline ends. The CDR3 contains 16 residues. Germline V gene data show CDR1 as SGHTA and CDR2 as FQGNSA. CDR3 in DNA: TGTGCCAGCAGCCCCCATACGTTTTCTATCCGCGGCACCATATATTTT. Protein: CASSPHTFSIRGTIYF.

This clonotype was detected only a few times. The chain employs TRBV28 and TRBJ2-2; TRBD1 matches 7 bases. In germline, CDR1 is MDHEN, CDR2 SYDVKM. V shed 5 bases and J 3 bases; nucleotides not matched to a gene: 18. The length of the CDR3 is 19 residues. CDR3 coding DNA: TGTGCCAGCAGTCCTCATTGGGTCGACAGGGAAGGAGACACCGGGGAGCTGTTTTTT. This encodes CASSPHWVDREGDTGELFF.

This clonotype was detected many times. The genes are TRBV11-2 and TRBJ2-5, with TRBD2 matching over 10 bases. The V gene end was trimmed by 3 bases and the J gene end by 3 bases; junction bases not matched to a gene: 4. The CDR3 runs to 15 residues. CDR1 and CDR2 from the germline V gene are SGHAT and FQNNGV. The DNA of the CDR3 is TGTGCCAGCAGCTTCATAACTAGCGGGAAAGAGACCCAGTACTTC. Translation gives CASSFITSGKETQYF.

There are many counts of this clonotype. V is TRBV5-1 and J is TRBJ2-5; possibly TRBD1 for D (6 bases). This CDR3 spans 14 amino acids. In germline, CDR1 is SGHRS, CDR2 YFSETQ. With 4 bases removed from V and 4 bases from J, the gap between germline ends came to 14 bases. As DNA, the CDR3 is TGCGCCAGCAGCCTCAAGGGGGTAGCAGAGACCCAGTACTTC. It yields the protein CASSLKGVAETQYF.